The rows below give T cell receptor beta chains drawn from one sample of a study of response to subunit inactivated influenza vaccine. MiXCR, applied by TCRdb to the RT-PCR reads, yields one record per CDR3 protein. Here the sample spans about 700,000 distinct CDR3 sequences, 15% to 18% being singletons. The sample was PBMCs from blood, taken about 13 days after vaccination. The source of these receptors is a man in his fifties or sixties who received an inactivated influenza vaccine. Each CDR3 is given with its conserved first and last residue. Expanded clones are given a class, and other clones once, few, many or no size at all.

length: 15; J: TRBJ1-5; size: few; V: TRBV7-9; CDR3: CASSPSGWQGQPQHF
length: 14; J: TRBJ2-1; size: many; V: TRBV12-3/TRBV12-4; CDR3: CASSLGLQRIEQFF
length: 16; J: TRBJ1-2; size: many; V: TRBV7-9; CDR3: CASSRSRDRVDYGYTF
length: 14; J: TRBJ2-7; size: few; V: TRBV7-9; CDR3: CASSWDMTSYEQYF
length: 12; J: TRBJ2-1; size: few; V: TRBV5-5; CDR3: CASSLMGIEQFF
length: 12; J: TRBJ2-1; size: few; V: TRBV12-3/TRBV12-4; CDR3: CASRSGRNEQFF
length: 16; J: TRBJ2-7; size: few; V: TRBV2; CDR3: CASSQARGGGSYEQYF
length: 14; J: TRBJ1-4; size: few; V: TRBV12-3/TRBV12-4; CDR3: CASSSRWGREKLFF
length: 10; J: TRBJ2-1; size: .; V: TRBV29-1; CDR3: CSAGGAEQFF
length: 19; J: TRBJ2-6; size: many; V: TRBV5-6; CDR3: CASSSDAQILFSGANVLTF
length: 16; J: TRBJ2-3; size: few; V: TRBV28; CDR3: CASSLWAGGRTDTQYF
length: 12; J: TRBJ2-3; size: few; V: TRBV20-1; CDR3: CSGGFPPDTQYF
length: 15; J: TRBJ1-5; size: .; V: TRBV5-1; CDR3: CASSISSSSNQPQHF
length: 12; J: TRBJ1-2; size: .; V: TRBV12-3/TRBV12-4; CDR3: CASSGTRRGYTF
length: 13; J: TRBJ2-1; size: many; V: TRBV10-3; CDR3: CAISRDHDIEQFF
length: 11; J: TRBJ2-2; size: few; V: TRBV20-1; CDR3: CSARGAGELFF
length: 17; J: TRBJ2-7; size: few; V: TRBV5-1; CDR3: CASSLVEGGTPSYEQYF
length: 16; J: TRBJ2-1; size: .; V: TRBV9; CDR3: CASSVRGLAGTDEQFF
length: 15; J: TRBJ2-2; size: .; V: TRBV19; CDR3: CASSLGGPITGELFF
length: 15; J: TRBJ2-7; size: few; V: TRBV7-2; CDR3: CASSNEASSSYEQYF
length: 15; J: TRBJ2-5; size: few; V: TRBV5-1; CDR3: CASPPARQPQETQYF
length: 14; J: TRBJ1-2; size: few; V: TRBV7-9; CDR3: CASSSVRTGSGYTF
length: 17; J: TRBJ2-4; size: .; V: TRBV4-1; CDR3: CASSQPIRGLAKNIQYF
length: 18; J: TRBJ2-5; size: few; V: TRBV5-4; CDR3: CASSSGTSGRRSQETQYF
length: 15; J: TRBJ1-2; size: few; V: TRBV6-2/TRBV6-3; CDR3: CASSLLRGRNYGYTF
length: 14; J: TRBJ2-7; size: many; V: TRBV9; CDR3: CASSPGTSFYEQYF
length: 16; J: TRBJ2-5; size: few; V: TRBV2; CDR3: CASSGGLAGKQETQYF
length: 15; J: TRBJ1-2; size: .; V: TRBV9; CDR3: CASSDRVDPNYGYTF
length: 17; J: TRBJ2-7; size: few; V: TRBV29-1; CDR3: CSVMGLAGEGGVYEQYF
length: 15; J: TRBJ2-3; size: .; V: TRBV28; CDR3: CASSTFSVATDTQYF
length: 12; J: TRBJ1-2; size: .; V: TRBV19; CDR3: CAANQFGYGYTF
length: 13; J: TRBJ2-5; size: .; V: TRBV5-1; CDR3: CATRESDSETQYF
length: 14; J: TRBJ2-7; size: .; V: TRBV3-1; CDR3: CASSFQRQSYEQYF
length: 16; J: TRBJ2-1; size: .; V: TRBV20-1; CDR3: CSARDQAGGSYNEQFF
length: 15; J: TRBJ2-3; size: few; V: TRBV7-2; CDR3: CASSLEWRVIDTQYF
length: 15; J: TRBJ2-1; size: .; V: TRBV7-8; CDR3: CASSLGSGGGNEQFF
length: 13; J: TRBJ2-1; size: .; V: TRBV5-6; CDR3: CASSLTSGNEQFF
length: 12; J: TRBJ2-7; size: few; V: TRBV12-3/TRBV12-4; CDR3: CASSLPVGEQYF
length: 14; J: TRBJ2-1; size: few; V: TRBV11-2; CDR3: CASSPRQRGNEQFF
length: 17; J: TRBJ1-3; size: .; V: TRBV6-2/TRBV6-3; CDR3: CASRSGTGPSSGNTIYF
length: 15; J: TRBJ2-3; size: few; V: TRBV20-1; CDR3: CSARTIFRDKDTQYF
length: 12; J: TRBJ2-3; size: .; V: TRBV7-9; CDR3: CASSPARDTQYF
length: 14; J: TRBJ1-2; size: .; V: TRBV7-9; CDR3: CASSLETGAGGYTF
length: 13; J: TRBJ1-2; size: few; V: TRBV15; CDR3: CATSRAGDYGYTF
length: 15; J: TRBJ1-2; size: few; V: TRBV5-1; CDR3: CASSSDDYANYGYTF
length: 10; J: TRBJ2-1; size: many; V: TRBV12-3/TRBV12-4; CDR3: CASSRERQFF